The 13 T cell receptor beta chains in this list originate from one sample, sequenced in a study of breast tumors, draining lymph nodes, adjacent tissues. Axillary draining lymph nodes of breast cancer patients supplied the node samples. TCRdb re-called the multiplex PCR reads through MiXCR, storing one row per CDR3 protein. The sample lists approximately 90,000 distinct CDR3 sequences; more than 25% were seen once. The sample taken for sequencing was axillary lymph node tissue. All receptors derive from a female donor with breast cancer. Some clones in this sample may be carry-over from other donors' samples.

The count of this clonotype is one. The conserved final phenylalanine or tryptophan is absent from the CDR3, which likely points to a read error. The rearrangement links TRBV24-1 to TRBJ2-5, with 8 bases that match TRBD1. The CDR3 totals 18 residues. Germline V gene lookup returns CDR1 KGHDR and CDR2 SFDVKD. The CDR3 spells CATGDSRGLQGAQETQYL. DNA for the CDR3: TGTGCCACCGGTGATTCGAGGGGGTTGCAGGGGGCGCAAGAGACCCAGTACCTC.

This clonotype was detected ten times or more. The V gene is TRBV19, the J gene TRBJ1-2; perhaps TRBD1 as D (6 bases). The germline CDR1 and CDR2 sequences are LNHDA and SQIVND (reference sequence). Trimming removed 4 bases at V and 7 bases at J, with 13 bases between. The CDR3 consists of 13 residues. CDR3 sequence: CASSTNLRGGYTF. The CDR3, as DNA: TGTGCCAGTAGTACAAACCTCAGGGGTGGCTACACCTTC. Complete variable domain (other parts from reference TRBV19 and TRBJ1-2): DGGITQSPKYLFRKEGQNVTLSCEQNLNHDAMYWYRQDPGQGLRLIYYSQIVNDFQKGDIAEGYSVSREKKESFPLTVTSAQKNPTAFYLCASSTNLRGGYTFGSGTRLTVV.

In its sample, this clonotype was seen many times. The chain links TRBV19 to TRBJ2-7, with 7 bases fitting TRBD2. Germline assignment: CDR1 LNHDA and CDR2 SQIVND (reference sequence). CDR3 length: 13 residues. V gave up 3 bases and J gave up 3 bases; unmatched junction bases: 2. The CDR3 nucleotides are TGTGCCAGTAGTATCGGGGGGAACTACGAGCAGTACTTC. Translating gives CASSIGGNYEQYF.

There are many counts of this clonotype. The chain carries TRBV7-2 and TRBJ2-1; 9 bases line up with TRBD1. Germline loops: CDR1 SGHTA, CDR2 FQGNSA. The trim removed 5 bases at V and 4 bases at J, leaving 6 bases unmatched. This CDR3 contains 15 residues. The CDR3 sequence: CASSPGTGTYNEQFF. Written as DNA, the CDR3 is TGTGCCAGCAGCCCTGGGACAGGGACATACAATGAGCAGTTCTTC.

This clonotype has a count of ten or more. The chain employs TRBV28 and TRBJ2-1; D possibly corresponds to TRBD1 (6 bases). The CDR3 sequence is 13 residues long. CDR1 is MDHEN and CDR2 is SYDVKM in the germline V gene. Trimming shortened V by 6 bases and J by 5 bases, and 11 bases separated the two germline ends. CDR3 nucleotide sequence: TGTGCCAGCAGGCAGGGGCACAACAATGAGCAGTTCTTC. It encodes CASRQGHNNEQFF.

This clonotype was seen at least ten times. V usage is TRBV18 and J usage is TRBJ1-5, with 8 bases fitting TRBD1. Germline V gives CDR1 KGHSH, CDR2 LQKENI. The V and J ends lost 6 bases and 2 bases, in that order; junction bases with no gene match: 6. The CDR3 loop spans 15 amino acids. CDR3 bases: TGTGCCAGCTCCGGGTCAGGGGGCGGCAATCAGCCCCAGCATTTT. Residues: CASSGSGGGNQPQHF. Full variable domain (rest looked up from reference TRBV18 and TRBJ1-5): NAGVMQNPRHLVRRRGQEARLRCSPMKGHSHVYWYRQLPEEGLKFMVYLQKENIIDESGMPKERFSAEFPKEGPSILRIQQVVRGDSAAYFCASSGSGGGNQPQHFGDGTRLSIL.

This clonotype was recorded at least ten times. The rearrangement links TRBV4-3 to TRBJ1-2; TRBD1 is a possible D gene (6 bases). V lost 3 bases and J 6 bases, leaving 17 bases between the germline ends. Germline V lookup: CDR1 LGHNA, CDR2 YSLEER. The CDR3 is 15 residues long. CDR3 coding DNA: TGCGCCAGCAGCCAGTCGGGACACTCAGGGGATGGCTACACCTTC. The encoded protein is CASSQSGHSGDGYTF.

The rearrangement uses TRBV7-9 and TRBJ2-7, with a weak D call TRBD2 (5 bases). Trimming removed 5 bases from V and 7 bases from J, with 18 bases in between. This CDR3 region has 14 residues. Germline assignment: CDR1 SEHNR and CDR2 FQNEAQ (reference sequence). The CDR3 loop reads CASSLSSGAFEQYF. The DNA of the CDR3 is TGTGCCAGCAGCCTCTCCAGCGGAGCATTTGAGCAGTACTTC.

This clonotype was counted ten times or more. The chain uses TRBV6-2 or TRBV6-3 and TRBJ2-1; TRBD1 matches 11 bases. The CDR3 contains 14 residues. V shed 11 bases, J shed 8 bases, and the junction held 11 bases outside the gene matches. Looked up from germline, CDR1 is MNHEY and CDR2 is SVGEGT. The DNA of the CDR3 is TGTGCCTGCACATTGGACAGGGGGCCCCATGAGCAGTTCTTC. Translation gives CACTLDRGPHEQFF.

This clonotype was counted ten times or more. J is TRBJ1-5 and V is TRBV12-5; 8 bases line up with TRBD1. J was trimmed by 7 bases and V by 3 bases; bases with no gene match: 5. Germline V CDR1 and CDR2: LGHNT, FRNRAP. The CDR3 is made up of 14 amino acids. In DNA, the CDR3 is TGTGCTAGTGGTTTAACAGGGGGGTACCAGCCCCAGCATTTT. Protein sequence: CASGLTGGYQPQHF.

This clonotype appeared many times. This sequence joins TRBV29-1 and TRBJ1-1; TRBD1 agrees at 8 bases. The CDR3 covers 13 residues. Germline trimming cut 6 bases from V and 2 bases from J; bases unmatched to any gene: 5. Germline CDR1 is SQVTM and CDR2 is ANQGSEA. The CDR3 sequence: CSVTGVLNTEAFF. CDR3 DNA sequence: TGCAGCGTGACAGGGGTCCTTAACACTGAAGCTTTCTTT.

The table lists this clonotype with a few counts. The rearrangement joins TRBV28 to TRBJ2-5; 8 nucleotides align to TRBD2. V lost 3 bases and J lost 1; bases outside the gene matches: 1. The CDR3 length is 14 residues. The germline V gene has CDR1 MDHEN and CDR2 SYDVKM. DNA of the CDR3: TGTGCCAGCAGTTTCCTAGCGGGCCAAGAGACCCAGTACTTC. Its translation is CASSFLAGQETQYF.

The chain carries TRBV20-1 and TRBJ1-2, with D hard to call. The germline V gene has CDR1 DFQATT and CDR2 SNEGSKA (reference sequence). CDR3 length: 10 residues. With 3 bases removed from V and 9 bases from J, the gap between germline ends came to 8 bases. The CDR3 DNA follows: TGCAGTGCTAGCGAGCCTAGCTACACCTTC. Translated: CSASEPSYTF.